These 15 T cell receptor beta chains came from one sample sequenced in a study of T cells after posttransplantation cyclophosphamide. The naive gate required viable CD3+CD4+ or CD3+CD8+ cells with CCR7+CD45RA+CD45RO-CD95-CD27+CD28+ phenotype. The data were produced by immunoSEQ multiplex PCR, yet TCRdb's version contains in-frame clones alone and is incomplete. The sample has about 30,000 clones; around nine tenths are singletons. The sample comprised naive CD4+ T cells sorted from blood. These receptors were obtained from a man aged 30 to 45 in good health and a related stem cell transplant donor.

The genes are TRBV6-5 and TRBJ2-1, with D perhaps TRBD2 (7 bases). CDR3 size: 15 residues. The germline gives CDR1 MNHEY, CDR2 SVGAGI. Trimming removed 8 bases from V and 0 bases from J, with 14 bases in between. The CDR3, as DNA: TGTGCCAGCCGAAGGGGGGGGGCCTCCTACAATGAGCAGTTCTTC. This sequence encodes CASRRGGASYNEQFF.

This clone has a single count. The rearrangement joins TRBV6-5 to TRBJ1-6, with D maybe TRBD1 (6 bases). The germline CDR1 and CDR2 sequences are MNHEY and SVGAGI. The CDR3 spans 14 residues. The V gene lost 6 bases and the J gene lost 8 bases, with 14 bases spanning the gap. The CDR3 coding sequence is TGTGCCAGCAGCCGCGGGGGCAAGGATTCACCCCTCCACTTT. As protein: CASSRGGKDSPLHF.

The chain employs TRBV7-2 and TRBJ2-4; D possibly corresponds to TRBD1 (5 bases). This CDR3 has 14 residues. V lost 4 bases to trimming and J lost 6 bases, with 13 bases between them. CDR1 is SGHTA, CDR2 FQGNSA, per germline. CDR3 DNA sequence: TGTGCCAGCAGCTCCCCCCGACAGCTAAACATTCAGTACTTC. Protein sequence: CASSSPRQLNIQYF.

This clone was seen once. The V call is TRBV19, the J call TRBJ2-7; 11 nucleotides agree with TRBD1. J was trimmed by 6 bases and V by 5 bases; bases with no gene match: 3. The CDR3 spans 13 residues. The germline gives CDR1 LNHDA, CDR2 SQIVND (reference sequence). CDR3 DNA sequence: TGTGCCAGTAGTGCGGGACAGGGGGGCGAGCAGTACTTC. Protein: CASSAGQGGEQYF. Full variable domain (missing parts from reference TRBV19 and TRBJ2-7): DGGITQSPKYLFRKEGQNVTLSCEQNLNHDAMYWYRQDPGQGLRLIYYSQIVNDFQKGDIAEGYSVSREKKESFPLTVTSAQKNPTAFYLCASSAGQGGEQYFGPGTRLTVT.

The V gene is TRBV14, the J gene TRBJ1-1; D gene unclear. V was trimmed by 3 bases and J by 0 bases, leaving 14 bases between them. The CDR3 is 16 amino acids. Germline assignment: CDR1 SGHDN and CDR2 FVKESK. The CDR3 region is CASSHLSPGMNTEAFF. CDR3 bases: TGTGCCAGCAGCCACCTAAGCCCCGGGATGAACACTGAAGCTTTCTTT.

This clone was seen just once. CDR3 loop: CASSQFGALPSTDTQYF. The CDR3 region has the DNA TGCGCCAGCAGTCAATTTGGTGCGTTACCTAGCACAGATACGCAGTATTTT. The chain couples TRBV23-1 to TRBJ2-3, with D hard to call. TRBV23-1 is reported as an ORF; its role is uncertain. The CDR3 totals 17 residues. The V end lost 1 base, the J end lost 0 bases, and 14 bases lay between the germline ends.

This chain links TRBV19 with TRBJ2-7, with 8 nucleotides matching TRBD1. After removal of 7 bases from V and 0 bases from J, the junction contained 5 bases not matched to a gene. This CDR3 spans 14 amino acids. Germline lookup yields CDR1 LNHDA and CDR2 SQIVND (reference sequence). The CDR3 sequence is CASTRTGSSYEQYF. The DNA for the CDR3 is TGTGCCAGTACCAGGACAGGGAGCTCCTACGAGCAGTACTTC.

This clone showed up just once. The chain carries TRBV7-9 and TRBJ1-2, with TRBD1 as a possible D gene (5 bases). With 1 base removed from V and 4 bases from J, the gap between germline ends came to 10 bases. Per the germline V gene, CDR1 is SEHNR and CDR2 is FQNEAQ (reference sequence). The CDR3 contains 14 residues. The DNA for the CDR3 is TGTGCCAGCAGCTTAGAACAGGCCGGCTATGGCTACACCTTC. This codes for CASSLEQAGYGYTF.

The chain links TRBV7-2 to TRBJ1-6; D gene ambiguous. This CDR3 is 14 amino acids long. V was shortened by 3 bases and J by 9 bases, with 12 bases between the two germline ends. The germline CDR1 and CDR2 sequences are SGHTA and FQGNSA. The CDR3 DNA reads TGTGCCAGCAGCTTGAGGGTTTTAGGTTCACCCCTCCACTTT. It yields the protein CASSLRVLGSPLHF.

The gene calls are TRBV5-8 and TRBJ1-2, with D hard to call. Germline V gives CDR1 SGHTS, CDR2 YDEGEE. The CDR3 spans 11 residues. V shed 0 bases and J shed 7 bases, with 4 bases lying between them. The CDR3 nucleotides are TGTGCCAGCAGCTTGGATCTTGGCTACACCTTC. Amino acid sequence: CASSLDLGYTF.

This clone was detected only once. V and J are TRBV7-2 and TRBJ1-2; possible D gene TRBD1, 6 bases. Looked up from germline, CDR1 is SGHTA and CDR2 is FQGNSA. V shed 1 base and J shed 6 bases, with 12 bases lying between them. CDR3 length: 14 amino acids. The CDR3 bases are TGTGCCAGCAGCTTAGGATGGGGGGGCAATGGCTACACCTTC. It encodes CASSLGWGGNGYTF. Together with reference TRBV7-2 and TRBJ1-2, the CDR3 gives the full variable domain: GAGVSQSPSNKVTEKGKDVELRCDPISGHTALYWYRQSLGQGLEFLIYFQGNSAPDKSGLPSDRFSAERTGGSVSTLTIQRTQQEDSAVYLCASSLGWGGNGYTFGSGTRLTVV.

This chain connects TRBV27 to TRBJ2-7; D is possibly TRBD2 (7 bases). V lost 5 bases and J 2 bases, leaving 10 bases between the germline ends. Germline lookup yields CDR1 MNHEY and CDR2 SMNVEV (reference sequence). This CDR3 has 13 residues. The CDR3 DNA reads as TGTGCCAGCAGTGCCGGGGGGCCCTACGAGCAGTACTTC. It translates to CASSAGGPYEQYF.

CDR3 loop: CASSFRQVSNTEAFF. CDR3 DNA sequence: TGTGCCAGCAGCTTCCGACAGGTATCGAACACTGAAGCTTTCTTT. V and J are TRBV7-2 and TRBJ1-1; D may be TRBD1 (6 bases). V lost 3 bases, J lost 1 base, and 12 bases lay in between. The CDR3 extends over 15 amino acids. Germline CDR1 SGHTA, CDR2 FQGNSA. Supplemented by reference TRBV7-2 and TRBJ1-1, the full variable domain reads GAGVSQSPSNKVTEKGKDVELRCDPISGHTALYWYRQSLGQGLEFLIYFQGNSAPDKSGLPSDRFSAERTGGSVSTLTIQRTQQEDSAVYLCASSFRQVSNTEAFFGQGTRLTVV.

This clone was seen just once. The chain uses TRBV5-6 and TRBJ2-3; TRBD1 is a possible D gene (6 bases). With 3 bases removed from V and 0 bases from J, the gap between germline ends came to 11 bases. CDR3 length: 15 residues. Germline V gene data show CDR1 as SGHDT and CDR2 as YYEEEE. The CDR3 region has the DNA TGTGCCAGCAGCTCCAGGGGCATGAGCACAGATACGCAGTATTTT. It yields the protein CASSSRGMSTDTQYF.

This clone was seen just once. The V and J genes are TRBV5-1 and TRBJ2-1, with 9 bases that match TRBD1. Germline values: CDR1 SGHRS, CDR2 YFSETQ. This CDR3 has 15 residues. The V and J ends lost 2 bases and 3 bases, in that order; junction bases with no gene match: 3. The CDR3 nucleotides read TGCGCCAGCAGCTTCGGGACAGGGAGCTACAATGAGCAGTTCTTC. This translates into CASSFGTGSYNEQFF.